The present T cell receptor beta chain was sequenced within a study of cytomegalovirus exposure and HLA in healthy donors (dated by TCRdb to the late 2010s). Some background on the complete study: According to an earlier analysis of 587 of the donors, about 179 million T cells yielded roughly 110 million unique TCR beta sequences and around 300 Gb of sequence data. About 300 gigabases of sequencing data and some 85 million unique TCR sequences were included in an early release covering roughly 700 HLA-typed donors. Of the 300 to 500 genotyped donors, less than 90% were placed in the genetic ancestry cluster associated with self-reported Caucasian donors. The study aimed to test whether signatures of past pathogen exposure could be identified by cataloging public T cell receptors. Using immunosequencing, the study profiled T cell repertoires from about 620 subjects and related those repertoires to cytomegalovirus serostatus. In addition to the first cohort of around 670 subjects, a separate validation cohort of 130 or so different subjects was used. High-throughput TCR immunosequencing, statistical association of individual TCRs with disease status, and machine learning were combined to predict cytomegalovirus infection status. To study patterns of TCR occurrence, a later analysis re-analyzed previously published TCR beta repertoires from 500 to 850 donors and added high-resolution HLA genotyping. Rather than using new phenotypic data, the later analysis identified candidate immune exposures from TCR beta sequences and from how often those sequences occurred across donors. An earlier analysis of approximately 500 of the donors applied high-throughput TCR beta sequencing to assess whether each TCR beta V gene segment acted as functional or pseudogenic. Donor age, sex, ethnicity and CMV serostatus were collected together with the repertoire data. In a later genetic analysis, genome-wide SNP genotypes for about three fifths of the roughly 670 donors were used, and that subset was treated as a discovery cohort. Every discovery cohort repertoire had been produced on one sequencing platform. Both class I and class II loci were covered by HLA typing, at four-digit resolution. Typing coverage differed by locus: A, B, C, DRB1 and DQB1 were typed in roughly 620-630 donors, DQA1 in approximately 520, DPA1 in some 570, and DPB1 in roughly 450. Because of strong linkage in the cohort, 4 to 6 DR-DQ haplotypes were treated as single units for association and clustering. Among some 410 genotyped donors of the cohort, an average of roughly 240,000 unique TCR beta nucleotide sequences were sequenced per donor, 15% to 20% of them non-productive. Study-wide findings and limitations: Cytomegalovirus status was reported to be diagnosed by the classifier with high specificity and sensitivity in both the original and validation cohorts. A later genetic analysis associated a missense DCLRE1C variant with V-gene and J-gene trimming of TCR beta chains, and an independent cohort replicated the association. A few of the identified cytomegalovirus-associated TCR beta chains were confirmed in vitro to be specific for cytomegalovirus antigens. According to a later genetic analysis, donors in an Asian-associated ancestry cluster had fewer N-insertions in productive TCRs than the roughly 700-donor mean. Around 16 rarely observed V segments, including chromosome 9 orphons, were excluded from the earlier analysis of about 500 of the donors because counts were too low. A further reported finding was that TCR beta sequences accurately predicted the HLA-A and HLA-B alleles for most subjects in the first cohort. Correlated functional status among segregating V segments might reflect linkage disequilibrium, but an unknown experimental factor could not be ruled out. The sequencing pipeline was judged likely to have produced a cluster of highly shared sequence variants as a technical artifact. In an earlier analysis of 587 of the donors, most TCR beta V segments appeared in productive rearrangements about 87% or about 30% of the time, broadly matching IMGT annotations. Presence/absence analyses assumed roughly uniform sequencing depth across donors, an assumption that may not hold. According to a later analysis, parvovirus B19, influenza, CMV and Epstein-Barr virus appeared linked to several top co-occurrence clusters. In a later analysis, most CMV-associated TCR beta chains were found to appear HLA-restricted, with HLA associations seemingly driven largely by CMV exposure. Only TCR beta chains were sequenced in this cohort, and the absence of alpha or paired-chain data limited detectable features. Because HLA typing was unavailable for some donors at each locus, only the typed subset was used in association tests. Some IMGT-functional V segments, including TRBV6-2 and TRBV6-3, could not be distinguished by the 87-base-pair reads and were therefore excluded. In a later analysis, around 17,000 TCR beta sequences were associated with specific HLA alleles at a false discovery rate of 0.05. CMV serostatus was the only immune exposure information available for the cohort. A total of 150 to 200 TCR beta chains were listed by the study as associated with cytomegalovirus. In a later analysis, HLA-associated TCR beta chains were found to be more clonally expanded and to have lower generation probabilities than equally common non-associated chains. Most TCR sequences were observed very rarely across donors, whereas some public TCRs were present in many individuals. Assigning TCR associations to individual alleles was difficult when HLA alleles, especially DR and DQ, strongly co-occurred. A later analysis found that TCR association rates varied across HLA loci, with DRB1 alleles showing the most associated TCRs and HLA-C alleles the fewest. The authors suggested that the approach could potentially be extended to other disease states and immunological phenotypes.

The germline V gene yields SGDLS for CDR1 and YYNGEE for CDR2. From the cysteine through the phenylalanine, the CDR3 covers 14 amino acids. Only the CDR3 part of the read is kept: 42 bases, read in frame from the first base. V is clipped by 3 bases and J by 6 bases, and the sequence between their germline boundaries is 10 bases long. Library creation used the immunoSEQ multiplex PCR assay. For the multiplex PCR, a mixture combining 60 forward primers for TCR Vbeta segments and 13 reverse primers for TCR Jbeta segments was used. The CDR3 region of rearranged TCR beta genes was amplified from genomic DNA by a multiplex PCR assay. The amplified TCR beta libraries were sequenced on the Illumina HiSeq System as 87-base-pair reads. On the authors' methods: Across the 700 or so repertoires, a later analysis counted approximately 75 million unique TCR beta chains, some 11 million of which were shared by at least two donors. Raw reads were error-corrected and collapsed into unique sequences with a nearest-neighbor algorithm that merged closely related sequences to remove PCR and sequencing errors. To assign V, D and J gene segments, CDR3 sequences were aligned to IMGT reference sequences. For a sequence to be retained, a match of at least six nucleotides to both a V gene segment and a J gene segment was required. Rearrangements were called productive when the CDR3 lacked stop codons and stayed in frame with V and J; all others were non-productive. Following IMGT convention, CDR3 was defined as the stretch from the second conserved V-encoded cysteine to the conserved J-encoded phenylalanine. The earlier analysis of about 570 of the donors excluded any sequence lacking an unambiguous match to a single V gene segment. An earlier analysis of almost 600 of the donors classified V segments as functional when productive rearrangements were above 56.7% and as segregating when the standard deviation between donors was above 5%. A statistical classification framework was built for diagnosing cytomegalovirus status from the catalog of TCR beta chain sequences. A later analysis assigned V and J genes by comparing TCR nucleotide sequences with IMGT/GENE-DB human TR gene sequences. The TCRdist pipeline was used in a later analysis to assign CDR3 sequences and most-parsimonious VDJ recombination scenarios. A later analysis defined each TCR beta chain by its CDR3 amino acid sequence plus V-gene family, and excluded reads lacking a unique V-gene family. In a later analysis, approximately 590 highly shared, low-generation-probability nucleotide sequences were removed to address suspected cross-contamination and a sequencing artifact. For each public chain, a later analysis derived a clonal expansion index from normalized ranks of inferred template counts within each repertoire. In a later analysis, generation probabilities were computed with a VDJ recombination model fitted to out-of-frame rearrangements, and the resulting probabilities were checked against IGoR. In a later analysis, TCR-TCR, TCR-HLA and TCR-CMV co-occurrence was scored with hypergeometric tests, and a repertoire-size bias correction was applied to TCR pairs. A later analysis estimated false discovery rates by permuting HLA or CMV assignments 20 times. In a later analysis, co-occurring TCRs were grouped using DBSCAN, and TCRdist sequence similarity was added for clustering within HLA-allele-positive subsets. Repertoires with fewer than 30,000 or more than 120,000 public chains, plus five repertoires with anomalous nucleotide sharing, were excluded from co-occurrence clustering. TCRdb stores this immuneACCESS table with in-frame sequences only. Part of the clones is absent; in the studies checked, under half of the shortfall reflects unresolved V genes, and no reason is known for the rest. That table gives V, J and clone size, and the DNA gave D and trimming. For this sample the table gives about 93,000 clones, of which around three quarters were detected only once. Approximately 0.6% of the sample is in the top ten clones.

About this clone itself: This clone's antigen is unknown. Per-base qualities were not stored, and no clone one base away is much larger.

The cohort was made up of 666 healthy bone marrow donors. All cohort members were sampled while nominally healthy, although unrecorded immune exposures were likely present. The donor was CMV seronegative and was included in the group of a few hundred seronegative cohort members. A peripheral blood sample was provided by each donor, and peripheral blood mononuclear cells were used for TCR beta sequencing. The Qiagen DNeasy Blood Extraction Kit was used to extract genomic DNA from the blood cell samples. This clonotype was sampled from a man between 25 and 39 years old in good health and CMV-seronegative. Recombination joined TRBV9 with TRBJ1-6; a tentative D call is TRBD1 (5 bases match). What was sequenced was PBMCs. The nucleotides are TGTGCCAGCAGCGCAGGGAACACTAATTCACCCCTCCACTTT. This is translated as CASSAGNTNSPLHF.